This T cell receptor (beta chain) was sequenced in a study of T cell repertoires in cytomegalovirus infection. Across the study: A matching HLA type, together with CMV infection, was signaled by public TCR beta signatures.

One entry per CDR3 protein results from TCRdb running MiXCR on the reads. The repertoire holds almost 300,000 distinct CDR3 sequences, with around 9.1% as singletons. Broader study findings: Based on cumulative public TCR beta family frequency, carriers of CMV plus the relevant HLA were identified. HLA-C-restricted, CMV-specific TCR beta clonotypes were dominant ex vivo.

This clonotype was observed many times. Antigen: not known. The V and J ends lost 0 bases and 6 bases, in that order; junction bases with no gene match: 4. Germline CDR1 reads SGHVS; CDR2 reads FQNEAQ. The CDR3 contains 16 residues. The sequencing input was PBMCs. This chain joins TRBV7-8 and TRBJ2-4; the match to TRBD2 covers 11 bases. This TCR derives from a human donor in good health (CMV status not recorded). Some clones in this sample may be carry-over from other donors' samples. The DNA of the CDR3 is TGTGCCAGCAGCTTAGCGAAGGGGACTAGCGGAAACATTCAGTACTTC. This sequence encodes CASSLAKGTSGNIQYF.